The 28 T cell receptor beta chains in this list originate from one sample, sequenced in a study of T-cell reconstitution after alpha-beta-depleted transplantation in children. Unique molecular identifiers were incorporated when the TCRbeta library was constructed. TCRdb used MiXCR to reprocess the PCR reads, holding one entry per CDR3 protein. The sample records a few hundred thousand distinct CDR3 sequences, approximately 13% being singletons. Specimen: PBMCs, mostly from graft donor cells, collected 360 days after TCRalphabeta/CD19-depleted stem cell transplant. All receptors come from a male patient between 10 and 17 years old who had a stem cell transplant for acute myeloid leukemia, so the T cells may come from the graft donor.

The rearrangement joins TRBV27 to TRBJ1-2; perhaps TRBD1 as D (5 bases). This CDR3 contains 18 residues. The V end lost 0 bases, the J end lost 7 bases, and 24 bases lay between the germline ends. CDR1 and CDR2 from the germline V gene are MNHEY and SMNVEV (reference sequence). CDR3 nucleotides: TGTGCCAGCAGTTTATCTCTCAAGTCGACAGTTTCTTACGGTGGCTACACCTTC. Translation: CASSLSLKSTVSYGGYTF.

This clonotype was observed a few times. This chain connects TRBV29-1 to TRBJ1-1, with D perhaps matching TRBD1 (5 bases). This CDR3 is 16 amino acids long. Germline V gene data show CDR1 as SQVTM and CDR2 as ANQGSEA. The V end lost 0 bases, the J end lost 0 bases, and 14 bases lay between the germline ends. CDR3 protein: CSVEDPSGHLNTEAFF. The CDR3 nucleotides are TGCAGCGTTGAAGATCCCTCCGGACACCTGAACACTGAAGCTTTCTTT.

Ten or more counts support this clonotype. CDR3 sequence (DNA): TGTGCCACCAGTGATTTGACACCCTCCGGGGAGCTGTTTTTT. Translation: CATSDLTPSGELFF. The chain employs TRBV24-1 and TRBJ2-2; D not resolved. The CDR3 extends over 14 amino acids. V was shortened by 0 bases and J by 6 bases, with 7 bases between the two germline ends. Germline V gene lookup returns CDR1 KGHDR and CDR2 SFDVKD.

This clonotype was found a few times. The chain joins TRBV18 to TRBJ1-5, with D hard to call. The CDR3 is 16 residues long. The germline gives CDR1 KGHSH, CDR2 LQKENI. With 3 bases removed from V and 6 bases from J, the gap between germline ends came to 18 bases. In DNA, the CDR3 is TGTGCCAGCTCACCTTTTCCGATAGGGTGGGTTCAGCCCCAGCATTTT. Translated: CASSPFPIGWVQPQHF.

The chain employs TRBV6-5 and TRBJ2-3; tentative D call: TRBD2 (6 bases). V shed 2 bases and J shed 4 bases, with 16 bases lying between them. Germline V gene data show CDR1 as MNHEY and CDR2 as SVGAGI. This CDR3 region has 16 residues. Here the CDR3 DNA reads TGTGCCAGCAGTTACCGCCTTATGCGGGACTCAGATACGCAGTATTTT. Translating it yields CASSYRLMRDSDTQYF.

This clonotype was seen at least ten times. The chain uses TRBV20-1 and TRBJ2-4, with D perhaps TRBD2 (6 bases). Trimming cost V 4 bases and J 3 bases, with 19 bases left between them. This CDR3 contains 16 residues. Germline CDR1 DFQATT, CDR2 SNEGSKA (reference sequence). DNA of the CDR3: TGCAGTGCTAATCGAAGTCCGGGAGAGAACAAAAACATTCAGTACTTC. Encoded protein: CSANRSPGENKNIQYF.

In its sample, this clonotype was seen a few times. The J gene is TRBJ2-7, the V gene TRBV7-2, with D maybe TRBD2 (6 bases). This CDR3 is 15 amino acids long. Germline CDR1 reads SGHTA; CDR2 reads FQGNSA. Trimming took off 1 base at V and 3 bases at J, with 13 bases between the two ends. CDR3 sequence reads: CASSLEGIGGYEQYF. The DNA of the CDR3 is TGTGCCAGCAGCTTAGAAGGCATCGGGGGCTACGAGCAGTACTTC.

This clonotype was observed a few times. J is TRBJ2-7 and V is TRBV4-3; TRBD1 is a possible D gene (5 bases). The CDR3 totals 15 residues. CDR1 and CDR2 (germline): LGHNA, YSLEER. Trimming shortened V by 1 base and J by 6 bases, and 16 bases separated the two germline ends. The CDR3 DNA follows: TGCGCCAGCAGCCAAGTACGGGCAGGGATAGGCGAGCAGTACTTC. Protein: CASSQVRAGIGEQYF.

The gene calls are TRBV23-1 and TRBJ2-2, with D perhaps TRBD2 (6 bases). TRBV23-1 is labeled an ORF, and its function is uncertain. Trimming removed 0 bases at V and 0 bases at J, with 8 bases between. The CDR3 is made up of 16 amino acids. Written as DNA, the CDR3 is TGCGCCAGCAGTCAATCGCGGGGCTCGAACACCGGGGAGCTGTTTTTT. It yields the protein CASSQSRGSNTGELFF.

This clonotype was found a few times. V gene TRBV28 combines with J gene TRBJ2-4; 9 bases are shared with TRBD1. This CDR3 has 16 amino acids. CDR1 MDHEN and CDR2 SYDVKM come from the germline V gene. Losses at the gene ends were 3 bases for V and 8 bases for J; bases not matched to a gene: 11. The CDR3 loop reads CASSFRTGEVMDIQYF. DNA for the CDR3: TGTGCCAGCAGTTTCCGGACAGGGGAAGTTATGGACATTCAGTACTTC.

This clonotype has just a few counts. This rearrangement joins TRBV20-1 to TRBJ1-6; D gene uncertain. The CDR3 loop spans 14 amino acids. V shed 3 bases and J shed 9 bases, with 15 bases lying between them. The germline gives CDR1 DFQATT, CDR2 SNEGSKA (reference sequence). CDR3 sequence reads: CSASSGQAGSPLHF. CDR3 DNA: TGCAGTGCTAGTAGTGGCCAGGCAGGTTCACCCCTCCACTTT.

This clonotype was recorded a few times. The chain is built from TRBV10-3 and TRBJ2-5, with 9 bases that match TRBD1. The J segment lost 5 bases and the V segment lost 6 bases, leaving 4 bases of the junction unmatched. Germline V gives CDR1 ENHRY, CDR2 SYGVKD. The CDR3 is 13 amino acids. CDR3 in amino acids: CAIRGQGAETQYF. CDR3 coding DNA: TGTGCCATCAGGGGACAGGGCGCCGAGACCCAGTACTTC.

V usage is TRBV6-2 or TRBV6-3 and J usage is TRBJ2-5, with 7 bases aligning to TRBD1. V gave up 4 bases and J gave up 4 bases; unmatched junction bases: 9. This CDR3 is built from 15 residues. The germline gives CDR1 MNHEY, CDR2 SVGEGT. CDR3 residues: CASSWRHRGTETQYF. For the CDR3, the DNA is TGTGCCAGCAGTTGGCGCCACAGGGGAACAGAGACCCAGTACTTC.

This clonotype showed up just a few times. The chain uses TRBV5-4 and TRBJ2-2, with D perhaps TRBD2 (6 bases). CDR3 length equals 15 residues. Trimming cost V 5 bases and J 4 bases, with 15 bases left between them. Germline loops: CDR1 SGHNT, CDR2 YYREEE (reference sequence). The CDR3 protein is CASRDLAISTGELFF. CDR3 bases: TGTGCCAGCAGAGATCTAGCGATAAGCACCGGGGAGCTGTTTTTT.

This clonotype was seen at least ten times. The V call is TRBV9, the J call TRBJ2-5; the match to TRBD1 covers 9 bases. This CDR3 has 15 residues. Germline CDR1 SGDLS, CDR2 YYNGEE. The V and J ends lost 0 bases and 4 bases, in that order; junction bases with no gene match: 4. The CDR3 DNA reads as TGTGCCAGCAGCGTAGACAGGGGGCGCGGAGAGACCCAGTACTTC. It translates to CASSVDRGRGETQYF.

With respect to this clonotype: Because the CDR3's place on the DNA is in doubt, the DNA is left out and the CDR3 is given as listed by TCRdb. V is TRBV7-2 and J is TRBJ1-1; TRBD1 was called by the table and not checked on the DNA. A total of 17 residues make up the CDR3, ends included. The germline V gene has CDR1 SGHTA and CDR2 FQGNSA. CDR3 residues: CASSFLWAGAQNTEAFF.

The chain recombines TRBV28 with TRBJ2-7; D is unresolved. Trimming pared 1 base from V and 0 bases from J, leaving 13 bases between. The CDR3 sequence is 16 residues long. Per germline, CDR1 MDHEN and CDR2 SYDVKM. CDR3 sequence: CASSLYARLSSYEQYF. CDR3 nucleotides: TGTGCCAGCAGTTTATATGCGCGGCTTAGCTCCTACGAGCAGTACTTC.

Only one count was recorded for this clonotype. The chain has TRBV4-2 and TRBJ2-2; D could derive from TRBD1 or TRBD2 (7 bases each). Germline V gene sequence: CDR1 LGHNA, CDR2 YNFKEQ. CDR3 length: 19 residues. V lost 4 bases and J lost 3, with 24 bases in between. The CDR3: CASSPDREGGIDYTGELFF. CDR3 nucleotides: TGTGCCAGCAGCCCCGACAGGGAGGGGGGAATAGACTACACCGGGGAGCTGTTTTTT.

The chain is built from TRBV20-1 and TRBJ2-2; tentative D call: TRBD2 (6 bases). From germline, CDR1 is DFQATT and CDR2 SNEGSKA (reference sequence). CDR3 length equals 15 residues. The ends were cut back, 3 bases at V and 3 bases at J, with 14 bases in the middle. This CDR3 reads CSASRDLMYTGELFF. The CDR3 bases are TGCAGTGCTAGTCGGGACTTAATGTACACCGGGGAGCTGTTTTTT.

The sample holds many counts of this clonotype. The chain combines TRBV7-8 with TRBJ2-1; D gene unclear. V dropped 1 base and J dropped 0 bases, with 10 bases sitting between them. The CDR3 length is 16 residues. In germline, CDR1 is SGHVS, CDR2 FQNEAQ. CDR3 DNA sequence: TGTGCCAGCAGCTTAGGCGTAGGCGCCTCCTACAATGAGCAGTTCTTC. It is translated as CASSLGVGASYNEQFF.

This clonotype was observed at least ten times. DNA for the CDR3: TGTGCCAGCACCCATAGACCCCCCCCCGGGGAGCTGTTTTTT. Translated, it gives CASTHRPPPGELFF. V is TRBV5-5 and J is TRBJ2-2; D is ambiguous. The CDR3 sequence is 14 residues long. CDR1 and CDR2 (germline): SGHKS, YYEKEE (reference sequence). Trimming stripped 6 bases from V and 6 bases from J, with 15 bases between.

This chain uses TRBV5-1 with TRBJ2-7; the D call may be TRBD1 or TRBD2 (5 bases each). CDR1 and CDR2 from the germline V gene are SGHRS and YFSETQ. V lost 4 bases and J 0 bases, leaving 14 bases between the germline ends. The CDR3 is made up of 15 amino acids. CDR3 bases: TGCGCCAGCAGCACGGTGGGGGTTAGCTCCTACGAGCAGTACTTC. Protein: CASSTVGVSSYEQYF.

A few counts support this clonotype. V usage is TRBV20-1 and J usage is TRBJ2-5, with 7 nucleotides matching TRBD1. V shed 3 bases and J 3 bases; nucleotides not matched to a gene: 13. CDR1 DFQATT and CDR2 SNEGSKA come from the germline V gene (reference sequence). CDR3 size: 16 residues. CDR3 loop: CSASLIGTAPEETQYF. The CDR3, as DNA: TGCAGTGCTAGCTTAATCGGGACAGCGCCCGAAGAGACCCAGTACTTC.

This clonotype was detected only a few times. The V gene is TRBV5-1, the J gene TRBJ2-5; 9 nucleotides match TRBD2. CDR3 length equals 14 residues. Losses at the gene ends were 4 bases for V and 4 bases for J; bases not matched to a gene: 5. The V gene's germline CDR1 is SGHRS and CDR2 YFSETQ. In DNA form, the CDR3 reads TGCGCCAGCAGCCCCAGACTAGCGGTAGAGACCCAGTACTTC. Translation gives CASSPRLAVETQYF.

The chain's CDR3 is CASSQGWNTEAFF. The CDR3 DNA follows: TGTGCCAGCAGCCAGGGGTGGAACACTGAAGCTTTCTTT. The gene calls are TRBV7-9 and TRBJ1-1; D perhaps matches TRBD1 (6 bases). CDR1 and CDR2 (germline): SEHNR, FQNEAQ (reference sequence). The CDR3 contains 13 residues. Trimming pared 5 bases from V and 1 base from J, leaving 8 bases between.

Only a few counts were recorded for this clonotype. This rearrangement joins TRBV12-3 or TRBV12-4 to TRBJ2-1; D is undetermined. The germline V and J ends were trimmed by 1 base and 7 bases, with 11 bases remaining between them. The length of the CDR3 is 14 residues. The CDR3 region is CASSLGADGNEQFF. The CDR3, as DNA: TGTGCCAGCAGTTTAGGGGCCGACGGAAATGAGCAGTTCTTC.

The chain has TRBV21-1 and TRBJ2-7; the table calls TRBD1, which could not be checked here. TRBV21-1 has pseudogene status. This CDR3 region has 14 residues. CDR3 protein: CASSKEGSNNEQYF. The CDR3 coding sequence is TGTGCCAGCAGCAAAGAGGGGAGTAATAACGAGCAGTACTTC.

Only a few counts were recorded for this clonotype. The V and J genes are TRBV6-2 or TRBV6-3 and TRBJ2-7, with no clear D. Germline V CDR1 and CDR2: MNHEY, SVGEGT. V was cut by 0 bases and J by 6 bases, with 18 bases left in between. The CDR3 is made up of 16 amino acids. The CDR3 loop reads CASSYSRPGQEVEQYF. For the CDR3, the DNA is TGTGCCAGCAGTTACTCGAGGCCAGGTCAAGAGGTCGAGCAGTACTTC.